This T cell receptor beta chain was sequenced during a study of radiotherapy plus CTLA-4 blockade in lung cancer. Study summary: There were objective responses in 18% of patients, and approximately 30% had disease control.

Focal radiation was given together with CTLA-4 blockade (ipilimumab) to patients with chemo-refractory metastatic non-small-cell lung cancer. Sequencing used immunoSEQ multiplex PCR; TCRdb keeps in-frame clones, though not all of them. The data contain 84,000 or so clones, about 85% of them singletons. Concerning this clone itself: Its matching antigen is unknown.

Study results and limitations: Dynamics of early blood T cell clones, together with interferon-beta, were reportedly the best predictors of response. Radiotherapy was combined with ipilimumab, and tumor-derived TCR clones then expanded in blood.

Germline CDR1 reads SGHTA; CDR2 reads FQGNSA. There are 15 residues in the CDR3. The trim removed 1 base at V and 6 bases at J, leaving 4 bases unmatched. V and J are TRBV7-2 and TRBJ1-5; 9 bases agree with TRBD1. The TCR was taken from a human donor with non-small cell lung cancer that progressed on radiotherapy plus ipilimumab. The source was peripheral blood, collected from a patient treated with radiotherapy plus ipilimumab. The CDR3 DNA reads TGTGCCAGCAGCTTAGGACAGGGGGTTTTTCAGCCCCAGCATTTT. Protein: CASSLGQGVFQPQHF.